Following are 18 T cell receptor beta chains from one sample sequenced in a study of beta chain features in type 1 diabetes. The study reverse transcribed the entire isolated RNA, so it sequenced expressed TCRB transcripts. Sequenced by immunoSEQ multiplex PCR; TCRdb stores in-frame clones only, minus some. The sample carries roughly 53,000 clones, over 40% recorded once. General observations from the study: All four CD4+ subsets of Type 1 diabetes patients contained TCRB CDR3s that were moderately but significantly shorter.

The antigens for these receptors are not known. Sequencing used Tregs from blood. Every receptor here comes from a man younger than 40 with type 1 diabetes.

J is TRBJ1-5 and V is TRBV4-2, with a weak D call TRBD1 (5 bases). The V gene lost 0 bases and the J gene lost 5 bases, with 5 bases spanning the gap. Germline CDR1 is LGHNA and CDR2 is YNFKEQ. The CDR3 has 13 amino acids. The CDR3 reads CASSQEQDQPQHF. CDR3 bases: TGTGCCAGCAGCCAAGAACAGGATCAGCCCCAGCATTTT.

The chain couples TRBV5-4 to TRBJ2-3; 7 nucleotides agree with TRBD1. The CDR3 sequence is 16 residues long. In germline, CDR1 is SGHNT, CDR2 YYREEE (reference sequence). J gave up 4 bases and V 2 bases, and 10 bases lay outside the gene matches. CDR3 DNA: TGTGCCAGCAGCTTCGGGCCCCAGGGGGAATCAGATACGCAGTATTTT. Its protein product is CASSFGPQGESDTQYF.

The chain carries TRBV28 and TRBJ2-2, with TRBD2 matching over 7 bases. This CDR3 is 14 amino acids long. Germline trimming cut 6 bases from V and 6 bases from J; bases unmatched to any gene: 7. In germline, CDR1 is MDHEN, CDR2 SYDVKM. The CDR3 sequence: CASRLARGSGELFF. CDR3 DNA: TGTGCCAGCAGACTAGCGAGGGGTTCCGGGGAGCTGTTTTTT.

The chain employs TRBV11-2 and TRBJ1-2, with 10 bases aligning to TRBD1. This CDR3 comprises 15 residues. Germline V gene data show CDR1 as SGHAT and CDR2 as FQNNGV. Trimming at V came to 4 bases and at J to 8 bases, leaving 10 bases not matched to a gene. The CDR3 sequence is CASSSTSGTGEGYTF. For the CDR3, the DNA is TGTGCCAGCAGCTCGACCTCCGGGACAGGGGAGGGCTACACCTTC.

This chain's CDR3 is CASSDIRGGWEAFF. CDR3 DNA sequence: TGTGCCAGCAGCGATATAAGGGGCGGCTGGGAAGCTTTCTTT. The rearrangement uses TRBV11-2 and TRBJ1-1; D perhaps matches TRBD1 (5 bases). The V end lost 5 bases, the J end lost 8 bases, and 18 bases lay between the germline ends. The CDR3 loop spans 14 amino acids. From germline, CDR1 is SGHAT and CDR2 FQNNGV.

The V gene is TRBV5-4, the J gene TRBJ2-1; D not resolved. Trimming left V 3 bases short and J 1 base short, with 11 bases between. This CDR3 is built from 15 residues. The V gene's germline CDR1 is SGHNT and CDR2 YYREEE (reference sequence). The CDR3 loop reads CASSSAPKSYNEQFF. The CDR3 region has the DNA TGTGCCAGCAGCTCTGCTCCTAAATCCTACAATGAGCAGTTCTTC.

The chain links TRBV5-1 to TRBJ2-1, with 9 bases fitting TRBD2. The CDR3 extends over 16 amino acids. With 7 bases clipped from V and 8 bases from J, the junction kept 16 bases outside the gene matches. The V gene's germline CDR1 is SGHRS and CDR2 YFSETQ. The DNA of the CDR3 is TGCGCCAGCCGGGGGGTAGCGGGAGTGGAGGGGCATGAGCAGTTCTTC. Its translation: CASRGVAGVEGHEQFF. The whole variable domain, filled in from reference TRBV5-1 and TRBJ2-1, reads KAGVTQTPRYLIKTRGQQVTLSCSPISGHRSVSWYQQTPGQGLQFLFEYFSETQRNKGNFPGRFSGRQFSNSRSEMNVSTLELGDSALYLCASRGVAGVEGHEQFFGPGTRLTVL.

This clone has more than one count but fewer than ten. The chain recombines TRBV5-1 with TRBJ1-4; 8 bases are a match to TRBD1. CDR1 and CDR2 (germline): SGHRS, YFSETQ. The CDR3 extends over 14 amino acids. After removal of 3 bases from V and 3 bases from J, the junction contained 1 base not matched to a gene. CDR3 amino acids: CASSSGQANEKLFF. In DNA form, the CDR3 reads TGCGCCAGCAGCTCGGGACAGGCTAATGAAAAACTGTTTTTT.

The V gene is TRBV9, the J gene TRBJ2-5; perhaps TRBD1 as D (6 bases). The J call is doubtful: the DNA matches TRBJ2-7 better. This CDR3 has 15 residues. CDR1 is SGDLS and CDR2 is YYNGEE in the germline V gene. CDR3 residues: CASSVAAGEYYEQYF. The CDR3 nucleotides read TGTGCCAGCAGCGTAGCGGCAGGGGAATACTACGAGCAGTACTTC.

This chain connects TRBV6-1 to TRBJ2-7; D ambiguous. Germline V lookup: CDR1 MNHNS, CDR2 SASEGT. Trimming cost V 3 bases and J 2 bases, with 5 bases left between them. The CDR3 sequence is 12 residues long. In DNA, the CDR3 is TGTGCCAGCAGTGAGAGGACCTACGAGCAGTACTTC. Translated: CASSERTYEQYF.

The CDR3 is CASSLGRGLEETQYF. The CDR3 bases are TGTGCCAGCAGCTTGGGCAGGGGGTTAGAAGAGACCCAGTACTTC. This chain connects TRBV5-6 to TRBJ2-5; the match to TRBD1 covers 7 bases. After removal of 0 bases from V and 3 bases from J, the junction contained 5 bases not matched to a gene. CDR1 is SGHDT, CDR2 YYEEEE, per germline. The CDR3 has 15 residues.

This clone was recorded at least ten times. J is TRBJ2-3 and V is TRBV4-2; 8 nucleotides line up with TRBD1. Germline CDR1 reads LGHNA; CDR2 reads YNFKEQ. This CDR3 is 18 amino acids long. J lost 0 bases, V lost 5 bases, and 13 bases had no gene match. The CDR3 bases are TGTGCCAGCAGCTTGCAGGGGGCCTCTGACACTAGCACAGATACGCAGTATTTT. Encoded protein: CASSLQGASDTSTDTQYF.

This CDR3 reads CASSYSRDRLSSPLHF. Here the CDR3 DNA reads TGTGCCAGCAGTTACTCGAGGGACAGGCTATCTTCACCCCTCCACTTT. The chain couples TRBV6-5 to TRBJ1-6, with TRBD1 identical over 8 bases. The V gene end was trimmed by 0 bases and the J gene end by 9 bases; junction bases not matched to a gene: 7. From germline, CDR1 is MNHEY and CDR2 SVGAGI. This CDR3 comprises 16 residues.

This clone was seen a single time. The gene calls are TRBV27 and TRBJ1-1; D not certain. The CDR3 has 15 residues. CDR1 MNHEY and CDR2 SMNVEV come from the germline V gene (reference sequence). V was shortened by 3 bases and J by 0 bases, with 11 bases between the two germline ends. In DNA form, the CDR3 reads TGTGCCAGCAGTTTGTCCGGGAACTTGAACACTGAAGCTTTCTTT. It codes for CASSLSGNLNTEAFF.

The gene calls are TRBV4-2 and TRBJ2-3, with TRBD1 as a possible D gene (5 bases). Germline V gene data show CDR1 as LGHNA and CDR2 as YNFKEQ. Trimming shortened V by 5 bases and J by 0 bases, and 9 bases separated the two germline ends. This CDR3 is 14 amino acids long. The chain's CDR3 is CASSFGQSTDTQYF. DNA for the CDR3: TGTGCCAGCAGCTTCGGACAAAGCACAGATACGCAGTATTTT.

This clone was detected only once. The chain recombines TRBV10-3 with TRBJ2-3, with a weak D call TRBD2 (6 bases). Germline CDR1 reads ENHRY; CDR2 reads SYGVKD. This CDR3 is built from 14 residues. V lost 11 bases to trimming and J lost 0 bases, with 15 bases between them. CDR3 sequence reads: CAVSGRDSTDTQYF. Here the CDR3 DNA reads TGTGCCGTTTCTGGGCGGGATAGCACAGATACGCAGTATTTT.

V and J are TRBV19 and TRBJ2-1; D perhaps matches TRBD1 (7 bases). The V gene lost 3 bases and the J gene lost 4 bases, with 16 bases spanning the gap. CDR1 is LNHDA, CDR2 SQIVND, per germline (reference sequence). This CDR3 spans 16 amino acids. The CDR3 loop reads CASSMTGGTVYNEQFF. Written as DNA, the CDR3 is TGTGCCAGTAGTATGACTGGCGGGACAGTTTACAATGAGCAGTTCTTC.

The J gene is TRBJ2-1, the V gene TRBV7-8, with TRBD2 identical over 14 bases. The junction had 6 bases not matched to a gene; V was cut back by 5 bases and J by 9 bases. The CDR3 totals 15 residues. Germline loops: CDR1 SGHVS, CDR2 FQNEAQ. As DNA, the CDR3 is TGTGCCAGCAGCAGGGGACTAGCGGGAGTAGTTGAGCAGTTCTTC. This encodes CASSRGLAGVVEQFF.